This TCR beta chain is drawn from a study of cytomegalovirus exposure and HLA in healthy donors. The V gene lost 0 bases and the J gene lost 5 bases, with 5 bases spanning the gap. Germline CDR1 MNHNY, CDR2 SVGAGI (reference sequence). The CDR3 has 12 residues. Profiling relied on immunoSEQ multiplex PCR, and the TCRdb table lists in-frame clones only, not all of them. The data show some 140,000 clones, with about 88% seen just once and under 25% held by the top ten. As for this clone: The antigen remains undetermined.

Study results and caveats: Some public TCRs appeared in many individuals, while most sequences were rare. First-cohort TCR clusters tended to co-occur in the approximately 110 validation repertoires, a later analysis found. Accounts indicate the classifier identified cytomegalovirus status with strong specificity and sensitivity.

This chain links TRBV6-6 with TRBJ2-7; D gene uncertain. The receptor's source is a man between 18 and 29 years old in good health and CMV-seropositive. The source material was PBMCs. The CDR3 sequence: CASSYSANEQYF. CDR3 nucleotide sequence: TGTGCCAGCAGTTACTCAGCGAACGAGCAGTACTTC.